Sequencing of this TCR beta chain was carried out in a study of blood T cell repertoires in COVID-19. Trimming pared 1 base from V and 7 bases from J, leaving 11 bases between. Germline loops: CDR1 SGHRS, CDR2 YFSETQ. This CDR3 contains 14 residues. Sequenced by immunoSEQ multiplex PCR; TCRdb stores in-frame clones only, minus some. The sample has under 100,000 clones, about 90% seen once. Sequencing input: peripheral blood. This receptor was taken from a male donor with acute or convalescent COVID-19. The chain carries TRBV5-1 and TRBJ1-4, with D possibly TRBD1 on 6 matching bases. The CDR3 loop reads CASSLTGSSEKLFF. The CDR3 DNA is TGCGCCAGCAGCTTGACAGGGTCTTCTGAAAAACTGTTTTTT.